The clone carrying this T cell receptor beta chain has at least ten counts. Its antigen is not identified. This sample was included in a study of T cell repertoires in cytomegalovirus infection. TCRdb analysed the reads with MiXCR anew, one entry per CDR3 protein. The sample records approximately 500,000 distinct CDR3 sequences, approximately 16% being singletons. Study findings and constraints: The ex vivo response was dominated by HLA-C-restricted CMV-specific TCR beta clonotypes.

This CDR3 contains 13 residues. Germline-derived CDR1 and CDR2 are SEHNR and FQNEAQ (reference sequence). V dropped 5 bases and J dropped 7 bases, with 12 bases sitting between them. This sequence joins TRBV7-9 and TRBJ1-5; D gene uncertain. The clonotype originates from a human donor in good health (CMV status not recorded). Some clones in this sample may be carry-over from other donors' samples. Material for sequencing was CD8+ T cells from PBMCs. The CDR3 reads CASSDGPTQPQHF. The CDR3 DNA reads TGTGCCAGCAGCGACGGGCCCACACAGCCCCAGCATTTT.